Sequencing of this T cell receptor (beta chain) was carried out in a study of shared clonotypes between healthy human individuals. Looking at the study overall: A donor's plate count was three for CD4 naive and three for CD4 memory; CD8 naive had two and CD8 memory one.

CD4+ cells yielded CD45RA+ naive and CD45RA-negative memory subsets. This clone turned up a few times. Its specificity is unknown. Study conclusions and caveats: Clonotypes which were not shared had lower generation probabilities than clonotypes that all four donors shared. Clonotype sharing across a handful of donors was observed for around 5.1% of naive CD4 clonotypes.

Libraries were prepared by immunoSEQ multiplex PCR; TCRdb keeps only in-frame clonotypes and omits some of them. The sample has roughly 2.2 million clones, approximately 90% seen once. The V and J ends lost 5 bases and 6 bases respectively, with 19 bases between them. This CDR3 spans 15 amino acids. Germline lookup yields CDR1 SEHNR and CDR2 FQNEAQ (reference sequence). Material: naive CD4+ T cells from PBMCs. Subset specified: CD45RA+ positively selected. This TCR was recovered from a man in his late teens or twenties in good health. Some clones in this sample may be carry-over from other donors' samples. The chain is built from TRBV7-9 and TRBJ1-1, with D perhaps TRBD1 (6 bases). The CDR3 region is CASSPRGGERPEAFF. DNA for the CDR3: TGTGCCAGCAGCCCTAGAGGGGGGGAGAGACCTGAAGCTTTCTTT.